Detailed here is one T cell receptor (beta chain). The data stem from a study of cytotoxic CD8 clonotypes in ibrutinib-treated CLL. Profiled with immunoSEQ multiplex PCR; TCRdb holds only in-frame clones, not every one. This repertoire shows around 160,000 clones, approximately 80% found once; its top ten account for approximately 2%. Germline V gene sequence: CDR1 SQVTM, CDR2 ANQGSEA. Trimming took 7 bases from V and 3 from J, leaving 12 bases between them. This CDR3 has 12 residues. The chain carries TRBV29-1 and TRBJ2-5, with D possibly being TRBD1 (5 bases). The specimen was PBMCs, collected after 12 months of ibrutinib treatment. This clonotype was sampled from a human donor with chronic lymphocytic leukemia. CDR3 in DNA: TGCAGCGCCTCAGCGACAGAAGAGACCCAGTACTTC. This gives the protein CSASATEETQYF.